The entry below describes one T cell receptor (beta chain). Its antigen is unknown. These data originate in a study of cytomegalovirus exposure and HLA in healthy donors. Study-wide results and caveats: Specificity of a few CMV-associated chains for CMV antigens was verified in vitro.

From germline, CDR1 is LGHNA and CDR2 YSLEER. Trimming at V came to 0 bases and at J to 2 bases, leaving 6 bases not matched to a gene. The CDR3 length is 16 residues. PCR used 60 Vbeta primers and 13 Jbeta primers. Only in-frame clones appear in the TCRdb table, and some are missing; sequencing was by immunoSEQ multiplex PCR. Of over 150,000 clones listed, approximately 80% are singletons. The sequence was collected from a woman aged 40 to 50 in good health and CMV-seropositive. Sequenced sample: PBMCs. The chain employs TRBV4-3 and TRBJ2-7; TRBD1 aligns across 8 bases. CDR3 in amino acids: CASSQETQGGPYEQYF. Written as DNA, the CDR3 is TGCGCCAGCAGCCAAGAAACACAGGGGGGCCCCTACGAGCAGTACTTC.